These 15 T cell receptor beta chains were sequenced from one sample in a study of technical replicates of blood from several donors. Method: immunoSEQ multiplex PCR; TCRdb's copy keeps in-frame clones and lacks some. The sample lists about 71,000 clones, 70% to 90% occurring once. The sample comprised PBMCs. These receptors all come from a human donor in good health. Some clones in this sample may be carry-over from other donors' samples.

This clone was observed a handful of times. The chain carries TRBV7-9 and TRBJ1-1, with 7 bases fitting TRBD1. The CDR3 extends over 12 amino acids. With V trimmed by 3 bases and J by 6 bases, 1 base remained unmatched. Per the germline V gene, CDR1 is SEHNR and CDR2 is FQNEAQ (reference sequence). CDR3 DNA sequence: TGTGCCAGCAGCTTTGGGACAGCTGAAGCTTTCTTT. This gives the protein CASSFGTAEAFF.

This rearrangement joins TRBV2 to TRBJ2-5; 8 bases map to TRBD2. CDR3 length: 15 amino acids. The ends lost 4 bases at V and 6 bases at J; junction bases unmatched: 10. CDR1 and CDR2 from the germline V gene are SNHLY and FYNNEI. The CDR3: CASSAGSGGRKTQYF. The CDR3, as DNA: TGTGCCAGCAGTGCCGGGAGCGGGGGACGGAAGACCCAGTACTTC.

The rearrangement uses TRBV7-9 and TRBJ2-1, with D perhaps matching TRBD2 (5 bases). The CDR3 has 18 residues. Germline V gives CDR1 SEHNR, CDR2 FQNEAQ (reference sequence). V was shortened by 5 bases and J by 8 bases, with 28 bases between the two germline ends. CDR3 coding DNA: TGTGCCAGCAGCATGGTAAAAGTTGGCGTGGGCGGGTACGATGAGCAGTTCTTC. Its translation is CASSMVKVGVGGYDEQFF.

This clone appeared a single time. The rearrangement uses TRBV27 and TRBJ2-7; 7 bases are shared with TRBD2. V lost 5 bases and J lost 1; bases outside the gene matches: 8. There are 15 residues in the CDR3. Germline V gene lookup returns CDR1 MNHEY and CDR2 SMNVEV (reference sequence). CDR3 sequence (DNA): TGTGCCAGCAGTCCACCCCCGGGAGGATCCTACGAGCAGTACTTC. Residues: CASSPPPGGSYEQYF.

The chain combines TRBV18 with TRBJ2-7, with 10 bases fitting TRBD1. J lost 5 bases, V lost 3 bases, and 4 bases had no gene match. In germline, CDR1 is KGHSH, CDR2 LQKENI. There are 14 residues in the CDR3. CDR3 region: CASSPRQGAHEQYF. Written as DNA, the CDR3 is TGTGCCAGCTCACCCCGACAGGGGGCCCACGAGCAGTACTTC. The full variable domain, rest sourced from reference TRBV18 and TRBJ2-7, is NAGVMQNPRHLVRRRGQEARLRCSPMKGHSHVYWYRQLPEEGLKFMVYLQKENIIDESGMPKERFSAEFPKEGPSILRIQQVVRGDSAAYFCASSPRQGAHEQYFGPGTRLTVT.

This clone showed up just once. This sequence joins TRBV5-1 and TRBJ1-2; the match to TRBD1 covers 8 bases. With V trimmed by 4 bases and J by 4 bases, 15 bases remained unmatched. From germline, CDR1 is SGHRS and CDR2 YFSETQ. CDR3 length equals 17 residues. The CDR3 here is CASSLPGQGENGYGYTF. Written as DNA, the CDR3 is TGCGCCAGCAGCCTTCCTGGACAGGGAGAAAATGGCTATGGCTACACCTTC.

The rearrangement uses TRBV5-1 and TRBJ1-1; 7 positions agree with TRBD1. Germline V gives CDR1 SGHRS, CDR2 YFSETQ. This CDR3 spans 13 amino acids. J lost 5 bases, V lost 9 bases, and 10 bases had no gene match. The CDR3 loop is CATKEGAGTEAFF. CDR3 DNA: TGCGCCACCAAGGAGGGGGCCGGTACTGAAGCTTTCTTT. Full variable domain (missing parts from reference TRBV5-1 and TRBJ1-1): KAGVTQTPRYLIKTRGQQVTLSCSPISGHRSVSWYQQTPGQGLQFLFEYFSETQRNKGNFPGRFSGRQFSNSRSEMNVSTLELGDSALYLCATKEGAGTEAFFGQGTRLTVV.

The genes are TRBV11-3 and TRBJ2-3, with TRBD2 matching over 8 bases. Per the germline V gene, CDR1 is SGHNT and CDR2 is YENEEA. The CDR3 is 16 amino acids. J was trimmed by 0 bases and V by 2 bases; bases with no gene match: 4. Written as DNA, the CDR3 is TGTGCCAGCAGCTTAACTAGCGGTCGTAGCACAGATACGCAGTATTTT. Residues: CASSLTSGRSTDTQYF. The full variable domain, in which reference TRBV11-3 and TRBJ2-3 provide the parts outside the CDR3, is EAGVVQSPRYKIIEKKQPVAFWCNPISGHNTLYWYLQNLGQGPELLIRYENEEAVDDSQLPKDRFSAERLKGVDSTLKIQPAELGDSAVYLCASSLTSGRSTDTQYFGPGTRLTVL.

The chain is built from TRBV9 and TRBJ2-5; the match to TRBD2 covers 11 bases. The CDR3 spans 17 residues. V trimming: 3 bases; J trimming: 4 bases; junction bases outside the gene matches: 11. The germline V gene encodes CDR1 SGDLS and CDR2 YYNGEE. The CDR3 nucleotides read TGTGCCAGCAGCGCGGCGTGGGGGACTAGCGGTCCAGAGACCCAGTACTTC. Translated: CASSAAWGTSGPETQYF.

The chain joins TRBV6-1 to TRBJ1-3; weak D call: TRBD1 (5 bases). The CDR3 is 15 residues long. Trimming cost V 7 bases and J 0 bases, with 13 bases left between them. Germline values: CDR1 MNHNS, CDR2 SASEGT. The CDR3, as DNA: TGTGCCAGCACCCCGGCAGGGAACTCTGGAAACACCATATATTTT. This encodes CASTPAGNSGNTIYF.

This chain links TRBV19 with TRBJ2-7; D unresolved. Germline values: CDR1 LNHDA, CDR2 SQIVND (reference sequence). This CDR3 contains 11 residues. V was clipped by 7 bases and J by 5 bases, with 9 bases between them. The CDR3 DNA reads as TGTGCCAGTACCCTGGGCGACGAGCAGTACTTC. Its protein product is CASTLGDEQYF. Together with reference TRBV19 and TRBJ2-7, the CDR3 gives the full variable domain: DGGITQSPKYLFRKEGQNVTLSCEQNLNHDAMYWYRQDPGQGLRLIYYSQIVNDFQKGDIAEGYSVSREKKESFPLTVTSAQKNPTAFYLCASTLGDEQYFGPGTRLTVT.

The chain uses TRBV29-1 and TRBJ2-1; 9 bases line up with TRBD2. The junction had 6 bases not matched to a gene; V was cut back by 5 bases and J by 10 bases. The germline V gene encodes CDR1 SQVTM and CDR2 ANQGSEA. The CDR3 has 12 residues. The CDR3 nucleotides read TGCAGCGTTTCCTCCGGGACTAGCGAGCAGTTCTTC. Translation: CSVSSGTSEQFF.

This clone was detected only once. CDR3 in DNA: TGTGCCAGCAGCCCTATGTCCAGCGGGAGGAGTTCCTACAATGAGCAGTTCTTC. Translating it yields CASSPMSSGRSSYNEQFF. The genes are TRBV7-6 and TRBJ2-1; 9 nucleotides match TRBD2. The CDR3 sequence is 18 residues long. Trimming took 5 bases from V and 1 from J; bases not matched to a gene: 12. In germline, CDR1 is SGHVS, CDR2 FNYEAQ.

The CDR3 DNA follows: TGCGCCAGCAGCCCAGTCCGGGGAAACTATAATTCACCCCTCCACTTT. As protein: CASSPVRGNYNSPLHF. This sequence joins TRBV4-3 and TRBJ1-6; D remains ambiguous. Germline V gene data show CDR1 as LGHNA and CDR2 as YSLEER. This CDR3 region has 16 residues. V shed 4 bases and J shed 3 bases, with 13 bases lying between them.

The V gene is TRBV19, the J gene TRBJ1-6; D is perhaps TRBD1 (5 bases). The CDR3 has 16 amino acids. Germline V gene lookup returns CDR1 LNHDA and CDR2 SQIVND (reference sequence). V shed 6 bases and J shed 10 bases, with 22 bases lying between them. CDR3 loop: CASSRPSGKEKSPLHF. The DNA for the CDR3 is TGTGCCAGTAGCCGGCCCTCAGGGAAGGAGAAATCACCCCTCCACTTT.